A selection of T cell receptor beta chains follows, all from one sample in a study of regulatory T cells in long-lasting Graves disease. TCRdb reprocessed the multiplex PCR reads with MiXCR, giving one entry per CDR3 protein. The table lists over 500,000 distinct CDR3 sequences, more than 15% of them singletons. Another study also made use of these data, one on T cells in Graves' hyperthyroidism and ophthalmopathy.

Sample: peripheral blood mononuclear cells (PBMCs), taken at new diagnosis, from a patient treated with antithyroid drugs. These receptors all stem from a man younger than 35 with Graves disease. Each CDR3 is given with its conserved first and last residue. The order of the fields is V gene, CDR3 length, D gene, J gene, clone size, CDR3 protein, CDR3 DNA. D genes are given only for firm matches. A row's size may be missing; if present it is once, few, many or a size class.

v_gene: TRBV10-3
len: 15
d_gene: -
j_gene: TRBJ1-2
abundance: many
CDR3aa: CAISWTAPSNYGYTF
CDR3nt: TGTGCCATCAGTTGGACAGCTCCCTCTAACTATGGCTACACCTTC

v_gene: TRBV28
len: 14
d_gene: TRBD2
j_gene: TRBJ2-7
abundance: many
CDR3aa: CASSLSSGTYEQYF
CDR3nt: TGTGCCAGCAGTTTAAGCAGCGGGACCTACGAGCAGTACTTC

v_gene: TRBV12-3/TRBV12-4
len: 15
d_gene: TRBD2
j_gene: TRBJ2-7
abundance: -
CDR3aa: CASSLGLAGRNEQYF
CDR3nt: TGTGCCAGCAGTTTGGGGCTAGCGGGAAGAAACGAGCAGTACTTC

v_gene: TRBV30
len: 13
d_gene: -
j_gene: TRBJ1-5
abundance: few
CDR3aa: CAWTWKGGQPQHF
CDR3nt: TGTGCCTGGACCTGGAAGGGAGGTCAGCCCCAGCATTTT

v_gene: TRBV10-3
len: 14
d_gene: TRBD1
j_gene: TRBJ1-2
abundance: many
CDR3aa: CAISEEGTVYGYTF
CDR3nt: TGTGCCATCAGTGAGGAGGGGACAGTCTATGGCTACACCTTC

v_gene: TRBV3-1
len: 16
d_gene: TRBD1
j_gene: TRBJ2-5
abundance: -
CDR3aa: CASSHLRTGEEETQYF
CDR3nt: TGTGCCAGCAGCCACCTCAGGACAGGGGAAGAAGAGACCCAGTACTTC

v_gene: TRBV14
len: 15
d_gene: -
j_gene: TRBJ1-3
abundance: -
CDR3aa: CASSLDWSSGNTIYF
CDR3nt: TGCGCCAGCAGCCTAGACTGGAGCTCTGGAAACACCATATATTTT

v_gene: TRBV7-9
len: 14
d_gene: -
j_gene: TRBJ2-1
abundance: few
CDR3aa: CAGSPPRDYNEQFF
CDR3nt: TGTGCCGGCAGCCCCCCTCGCGATTACAATGAGCAGTTCTTC

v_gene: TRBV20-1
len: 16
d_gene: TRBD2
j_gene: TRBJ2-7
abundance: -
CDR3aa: CSAREGTSGISYEQYF
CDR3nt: TGCAGTGCTAGAGAGGGTACTAGCGGGATCTCCTACGAGCAGTACTTC

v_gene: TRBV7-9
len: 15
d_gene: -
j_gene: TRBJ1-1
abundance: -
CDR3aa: CASSTQPLGSTEAFF
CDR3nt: TGTGCCAGCAGCACCCAGCCGTTGGGGAGCACTGAAGCTTTCTTT

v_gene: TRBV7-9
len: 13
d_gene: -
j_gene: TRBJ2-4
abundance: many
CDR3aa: CASSPGWVDTQYF
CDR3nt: TGTGCCAGCAGCCCTGGGTGGGTCGATACCCAGTACTTC

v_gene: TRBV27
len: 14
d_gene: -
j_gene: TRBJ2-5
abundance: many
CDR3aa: CASSLFQGRETQYF
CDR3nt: TGTGCCAGCAGTCTATTCCAGGGTCGAGAGACCCAGTACTTC

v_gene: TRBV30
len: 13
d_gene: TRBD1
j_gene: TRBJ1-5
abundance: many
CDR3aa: CAWNGQGAQPQHF
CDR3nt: TGTGCCTGGAACGGACAGGGGGCCCAGCCCCAGCATTTT

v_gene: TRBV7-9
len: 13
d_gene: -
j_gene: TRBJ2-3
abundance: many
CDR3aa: CASSLNPGTAQYF
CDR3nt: TGTGCCAGCAGCCTCAACCCCGGGACCGCACAGTATTTT

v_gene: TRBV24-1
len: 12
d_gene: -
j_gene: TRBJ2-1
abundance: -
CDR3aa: CATRSLGNEQFF
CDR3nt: TGTGCCACGAGGAGTTTGGGCAATGAGCAGTTCTTC

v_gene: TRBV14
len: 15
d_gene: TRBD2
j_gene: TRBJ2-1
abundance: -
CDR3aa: CASSVSGSWFGEQFF
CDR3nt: TGTGCCAGCAGCGTGAGCGGGAGTTGGTTTGGTGAGCAGTTCTTC

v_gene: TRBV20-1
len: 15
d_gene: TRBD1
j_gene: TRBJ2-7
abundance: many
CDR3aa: CSARDGRGGYYEQYF
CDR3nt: TGCAGTGCTAGAGATGGTAGAGGGGGCTACTACGAGCAGTACTTC

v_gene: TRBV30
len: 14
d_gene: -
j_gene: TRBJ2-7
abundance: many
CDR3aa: CACHSGSGSHEQYF
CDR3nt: TGTGCCTGTCATAGCGGCTCCGGGTCCCACGAGCAGTACTTC

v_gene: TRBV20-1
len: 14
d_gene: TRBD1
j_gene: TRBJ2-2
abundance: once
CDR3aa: CSARTGSNTGELFF
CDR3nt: TGCAGTGCCAGGACAGGTAGTAACACCGGGGAGCTGTTTTTT

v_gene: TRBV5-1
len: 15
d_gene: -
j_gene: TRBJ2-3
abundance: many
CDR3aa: CASSSTGNWADTQYF
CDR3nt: TGCGCCAGCAGCTCAACAGGGAATTGGGCAGATACGCAGTATTTT

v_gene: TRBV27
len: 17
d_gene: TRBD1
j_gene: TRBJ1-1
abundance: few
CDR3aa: CASSLLYAGQGNTEAFF
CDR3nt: TGTGCCAGCAGTTTACTTTACGCGGGACAGGGGAACACTGAAGCTTTCTTT

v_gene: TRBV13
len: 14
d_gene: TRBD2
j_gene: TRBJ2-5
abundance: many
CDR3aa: CASSPPSGQETQYF
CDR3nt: TGTGCCAGCAGCCCACCTAGCGGTCAAGAGACCCAGTACTTC

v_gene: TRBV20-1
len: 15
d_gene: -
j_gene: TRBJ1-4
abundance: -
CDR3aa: CSARGGGLEDEKLFF
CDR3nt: TGCAGTGCTAGAGGGGGGGGACTCGAGGATGAAAAACTGTTTTTT

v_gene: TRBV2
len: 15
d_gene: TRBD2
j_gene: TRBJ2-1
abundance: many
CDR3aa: CATGLAGGSYNEQFF
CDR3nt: TGTGCCACAGGACTAGCGGGAGGTTCCTACAATGAGCAGTTCTTC

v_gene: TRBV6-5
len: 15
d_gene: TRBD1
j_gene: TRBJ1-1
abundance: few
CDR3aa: CASSFFRTGVTEAFF
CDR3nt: TGTGCCAGCAGTTTTTTCCGGACAGGGGTGACTGAAGCTTTCTTT

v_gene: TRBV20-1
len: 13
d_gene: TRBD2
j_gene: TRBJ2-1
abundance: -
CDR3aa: CSATAGAVNEQFF
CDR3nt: TGCAGTGCTACAGCGGGAGCTGTGAATGAGCAGTTCTTC

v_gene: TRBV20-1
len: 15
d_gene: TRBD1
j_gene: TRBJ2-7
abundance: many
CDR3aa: CSATILRQGSYEQYF
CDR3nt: TGCAGTGCTACCATACTCCGACAGGGGTCCTACGAGCAGTACTTC

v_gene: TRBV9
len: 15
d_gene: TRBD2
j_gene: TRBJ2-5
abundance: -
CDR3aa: CASSSYSGNQETQYF
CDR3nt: TGTGCCAGCAGCTCATATAGCGGGAACCAAGAGACCCAGTACTTC

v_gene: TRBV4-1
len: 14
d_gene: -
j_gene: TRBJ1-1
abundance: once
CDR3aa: CASSPGQTTREAFF
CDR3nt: TGCGCCAGCAGTCCCGGACAGACAACACGGGAAGCTTTCTTT

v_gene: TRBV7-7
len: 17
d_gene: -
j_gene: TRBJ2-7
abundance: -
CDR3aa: CASSPRRGSEGSYEQYF
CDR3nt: TGTGCTAGCAGCCCGAGGAGGGGGTCTGAGGGGTCCTACGAGCAGTACTTC

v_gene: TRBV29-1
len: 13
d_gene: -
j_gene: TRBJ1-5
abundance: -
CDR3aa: CSVVFGGNQPQHF
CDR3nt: TGCAGCGTTGTTTTTGGAGGCAATCAGCCCCAGCATTTT